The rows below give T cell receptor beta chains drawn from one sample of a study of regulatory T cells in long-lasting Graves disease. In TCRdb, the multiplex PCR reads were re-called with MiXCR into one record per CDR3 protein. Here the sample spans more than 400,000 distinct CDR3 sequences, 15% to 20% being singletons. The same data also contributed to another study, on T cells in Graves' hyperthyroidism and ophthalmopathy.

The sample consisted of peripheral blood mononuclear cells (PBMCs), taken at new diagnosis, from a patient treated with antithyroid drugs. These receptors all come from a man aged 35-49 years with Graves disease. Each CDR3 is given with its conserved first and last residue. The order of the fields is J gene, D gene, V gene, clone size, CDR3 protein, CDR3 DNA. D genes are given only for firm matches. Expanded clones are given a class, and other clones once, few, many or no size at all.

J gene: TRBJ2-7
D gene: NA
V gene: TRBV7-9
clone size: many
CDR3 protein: CASRRQQLADSYEQYF
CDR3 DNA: TGTGCCAGCAGACGTCAGCAACTAGCAGACTCCTACGAGCAGTACTTC

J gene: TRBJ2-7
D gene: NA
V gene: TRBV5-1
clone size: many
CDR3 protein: CASSLAGVPSSYEQYF
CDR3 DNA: TGCGCCAGCAGCTTGGCCGGGGTACCGAGCTCCTACGAGCAGTACTTC

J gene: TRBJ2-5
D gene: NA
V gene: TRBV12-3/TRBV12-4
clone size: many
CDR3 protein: CASSALGTQYF
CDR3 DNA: TGTGCCAGCAGTGCCCTTGGGACCCAGTACTTC

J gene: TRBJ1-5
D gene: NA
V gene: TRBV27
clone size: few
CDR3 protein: CASSPKPQPQHF
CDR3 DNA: TGTGCCAGCAGTCCTAAGCCCCAGCCCCAGCATTTT

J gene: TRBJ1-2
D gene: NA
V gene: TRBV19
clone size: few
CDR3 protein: CASSMLDPHGYTF
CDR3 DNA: TGTGCCAGTAGTATGTTGGACCCACATGGCTACACCTTC

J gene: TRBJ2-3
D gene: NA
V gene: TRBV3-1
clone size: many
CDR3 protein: CASSLNRGTSTDTQYF
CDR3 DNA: TGTGCCAGCAGCCTAAATAGGGGAACTAGCACAGATACGCAGTATTTT

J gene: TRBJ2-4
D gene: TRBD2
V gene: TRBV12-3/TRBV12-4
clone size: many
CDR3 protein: CASSSTGTSGTKNIQYF
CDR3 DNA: TGTGCCAGCAGTTCAACCGGGACTAGCGGAACCAAAAACATTCAGTACTTC

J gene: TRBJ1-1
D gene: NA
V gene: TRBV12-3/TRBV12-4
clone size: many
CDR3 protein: CASRVGGEGTEAFF
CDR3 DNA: TGTGCCAGCCGCGTGGGGGGGGAAGGGACTGAAGCTTTCTTT

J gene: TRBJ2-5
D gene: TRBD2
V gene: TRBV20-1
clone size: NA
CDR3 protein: CSARVGAGGIAETQYF
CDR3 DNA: TGCAGTGCTAGAGTGGGGGCGGGAGGAATTGCGGAGACCCAGTACTTC

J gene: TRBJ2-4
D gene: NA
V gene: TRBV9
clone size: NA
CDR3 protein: CASSALADRAKNIQYF
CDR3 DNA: TGTGCCAGCAGCGCACTAGCCGATCGGGCCAAAAACATTCAGTACTTC

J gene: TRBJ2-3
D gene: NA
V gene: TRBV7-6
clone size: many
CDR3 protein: CASSPSRVEVDTQYF
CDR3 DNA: TGTGCCAGCAGCCCGTCAAGAGTTGAGGTAGATACGCAGTATTTT

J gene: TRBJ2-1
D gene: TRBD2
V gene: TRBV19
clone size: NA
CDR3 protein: CASSMGGWDYNEQFF
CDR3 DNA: TGTGCCAGTAGTATGGGGGGGTGGGATTACAATGAGCAGTTCTTC

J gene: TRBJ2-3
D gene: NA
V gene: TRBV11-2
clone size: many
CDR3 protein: CASSSVPQSTDTQYF
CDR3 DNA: TGTGCCAGCAGCTCAGTTCCCCAGAGCACAGATACGCAGTATTTT

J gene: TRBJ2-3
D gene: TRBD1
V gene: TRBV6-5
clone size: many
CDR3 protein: CASSYHGQGGTDTQYF
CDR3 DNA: TGTGCCAGCAGTTACCATGGACAGGGAGGAACAGATACGCAGTATTTT

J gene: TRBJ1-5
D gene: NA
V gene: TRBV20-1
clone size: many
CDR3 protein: CSARVGNSNQPQHF
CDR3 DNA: TGCAGTGCTAGAGTGGGAAATAGCAATCAGCCCCAGCATTTT

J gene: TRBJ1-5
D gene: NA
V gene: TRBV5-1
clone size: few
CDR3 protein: CASSFGQGDQPQHF
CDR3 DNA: TGCGCCAGCAGCTTCGGGCAGGGAGACCAGCCCCAGCATTTT

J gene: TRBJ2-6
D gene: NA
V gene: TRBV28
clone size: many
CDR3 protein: CASSPQGPGANVLTF
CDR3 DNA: TGTGCCAGCAGTCCACAGGGACCTGGGGCCAACGTCCTGACTTTC

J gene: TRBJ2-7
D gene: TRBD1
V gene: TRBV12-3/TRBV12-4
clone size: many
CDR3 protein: CASSTGVLNEQYF
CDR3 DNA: TGTGCCAGCAGTACAGGGGTTCTGAACGAGCAGTACTTC

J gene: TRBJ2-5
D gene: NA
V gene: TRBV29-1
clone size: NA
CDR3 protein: CSAQLGRSETQYF
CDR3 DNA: TGCAGCGCTCAGCTAGGACGGAGCGAGACCCAGTACTTC

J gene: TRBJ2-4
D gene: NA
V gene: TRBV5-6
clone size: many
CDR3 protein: CASSFSGTAKNIQYF
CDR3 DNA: TGTGCCAGCAGCTTTTCCGGGACAGCCAAAAACATTCAGTACTTC

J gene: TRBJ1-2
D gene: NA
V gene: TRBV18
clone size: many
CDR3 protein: CASSPTAIQGQYGYTF
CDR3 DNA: TGTGCCAGCTCACCAACAGCTATCCAGGGCCAATATGGCTACACCTTC

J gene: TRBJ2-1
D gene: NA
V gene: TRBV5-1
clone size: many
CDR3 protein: CASSLVLANEQFF
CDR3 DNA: TGCGCCAGCAGCTTGGTTCTCGCAAATGAGCAGTTCTTC

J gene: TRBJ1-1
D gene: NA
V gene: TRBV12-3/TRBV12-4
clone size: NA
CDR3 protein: CASSLRSEAFF
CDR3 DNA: TGTGCCAGCAGTTTACGGTCAGAAGCTTTCTTT

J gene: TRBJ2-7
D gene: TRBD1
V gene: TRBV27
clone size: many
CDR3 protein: CASSWGTGGAPYLYEQYF
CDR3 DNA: TGTGCCAGCAGTTGGGGGACAGGGGGCGCCCCGTACCTCTACGAGCAGTACTTC

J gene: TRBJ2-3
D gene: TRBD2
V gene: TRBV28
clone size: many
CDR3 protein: CASSFSGGRYTQYF
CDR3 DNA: TGTGCCAGCAGTTTTTCGGGCGGGAGATATACGCAGTATTTT

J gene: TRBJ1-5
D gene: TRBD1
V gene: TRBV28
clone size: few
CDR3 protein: CASSRSTSGTGGNQPQHF
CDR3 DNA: TGTGCCAGCAGTCGATCCACTTCCGGGACAGGGGGAAATCAGCCCCAGCATTTT

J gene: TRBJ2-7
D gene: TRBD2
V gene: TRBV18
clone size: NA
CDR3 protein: CASSPPASGERVYEQYF
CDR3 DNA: TGTGCCAGCTCACCACCAGCCAGCGGGGAGAGGGTCTACGAGCAGTACTTC

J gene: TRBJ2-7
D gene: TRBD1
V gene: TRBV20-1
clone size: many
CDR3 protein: CSASGGSLTYEQYF
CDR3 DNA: TGCAGTGCTTCAGGGGGCTCCCTTACCTACGAGCAGTACTTC

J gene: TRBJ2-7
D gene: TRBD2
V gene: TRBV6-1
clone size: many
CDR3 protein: CASSEQGGSSYEQYF
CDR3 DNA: TGTGCCAGCAGTGAACAGGGCGGGAGCTCCTACGAGCAGTACTTC

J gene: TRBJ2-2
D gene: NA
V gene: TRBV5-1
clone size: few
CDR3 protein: CASSLDPGELFF
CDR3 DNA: TGCGCCAGCAGCTTGGACCCCGGGGAGCTGTTTTTT

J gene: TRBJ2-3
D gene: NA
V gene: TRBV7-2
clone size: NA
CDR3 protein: CASSITSTDTQYF
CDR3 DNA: TGTGCCAGCAGCATAACTAGCACAGATACGCAGTATTTT

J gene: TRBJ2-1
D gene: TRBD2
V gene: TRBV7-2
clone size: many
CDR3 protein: CASSRTSRYNEQFF
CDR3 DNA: TGTGCCAGCAGCAGGACTAGCCGCTACAATGAGCAGTTCTTC

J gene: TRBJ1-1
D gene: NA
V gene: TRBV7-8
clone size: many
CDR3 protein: CASSLGVRETEAFF
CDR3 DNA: TGTGCCAGCAGCTTAGGGGTCAGGGAAACTGAAGCTTTCTTT

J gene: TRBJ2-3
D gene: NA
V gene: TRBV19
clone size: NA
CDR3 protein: CASSSPGSGDTQYF
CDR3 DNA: TGTGCCAGTAGTTCCCCGGGGTCGGGAGATACGCAGTATTTT

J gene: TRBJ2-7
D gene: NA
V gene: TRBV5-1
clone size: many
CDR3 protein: CASSWGGRGSYEQYF
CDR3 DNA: TGCGCCAGCAGCTGGGGGGGGCGCGGGTCCTACGAGCAGTACTTC

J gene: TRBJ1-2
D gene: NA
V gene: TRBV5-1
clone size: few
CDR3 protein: CASSLSARPRGYTF
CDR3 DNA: TGCGCCAGCAGCTTGTCCGCCAGGCCCCGGGGCTACACCTTC

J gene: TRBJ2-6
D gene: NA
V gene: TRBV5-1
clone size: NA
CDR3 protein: CASSLDGHPASGANVLTF
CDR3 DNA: TGCGCCAGCAGCTTGGATGGGCATCCGGCCTCTGGGGCCAACGTCCTGACTTTC

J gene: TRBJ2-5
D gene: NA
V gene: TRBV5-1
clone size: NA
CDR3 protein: CASSLSSAEETQYF
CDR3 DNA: TGCGCCAGCAGCTTAAGTTCGGCCGAAGAGACCCAGTACTTC

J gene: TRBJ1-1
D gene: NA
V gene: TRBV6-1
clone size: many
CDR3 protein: CASKQFVETEAFF
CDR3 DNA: TGTGCCAGCAAACAGTTCGTTGAAACTGAAGCTTTCTTT

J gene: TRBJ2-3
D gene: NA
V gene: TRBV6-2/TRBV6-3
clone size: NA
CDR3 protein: CASKEYADTQYF
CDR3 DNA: TGTGCCAGCAAGGAGTACGCAGATACGCAGTATTTT

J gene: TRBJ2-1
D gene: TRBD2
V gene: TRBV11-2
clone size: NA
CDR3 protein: CASSSRSGRPLGYNEQFF
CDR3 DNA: TGTGCCAGCAGCTCTCGTAGCGGGAGGCCCCTAGGGTACAATGAGCAGTTCTTC

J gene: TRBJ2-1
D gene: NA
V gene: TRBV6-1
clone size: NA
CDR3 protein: CASSDIGGGRGEQFF
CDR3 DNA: TGTGCCAGCAGTGATATAGGGGGAGGTCGTGGTGAGCAGTTCTTC

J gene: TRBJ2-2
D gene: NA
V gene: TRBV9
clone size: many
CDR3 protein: CASSVERVLAGELFF
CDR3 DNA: TGTGCCAGCAGCGTAGAAAGGGTTCTGGCCGGGGAGCTGTTTTTT

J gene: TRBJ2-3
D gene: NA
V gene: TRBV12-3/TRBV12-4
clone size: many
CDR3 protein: CASSLGGIGTDTQYF
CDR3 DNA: TGTGCCAGCAGTTTGGGGGGCATAGGCACAGATACGCAGTATTTT

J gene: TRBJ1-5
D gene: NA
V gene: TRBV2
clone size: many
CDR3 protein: CASSEDRQVLPQHF
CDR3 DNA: TGTGCCAGCAGTGAGGATAGACAGGTTTTACCCCAGCATTTT

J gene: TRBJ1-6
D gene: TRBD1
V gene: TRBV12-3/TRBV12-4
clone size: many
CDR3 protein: CASSSGQGISPLHF
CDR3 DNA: TGTGCCAGCAGCTCAGGACAGGGAATTTCACCCCTCCACTTT

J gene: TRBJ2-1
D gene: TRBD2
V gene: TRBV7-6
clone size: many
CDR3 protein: CASSPLARMTSGNEQFF
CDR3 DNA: TGTGCCAGCAGTCCACTAGCGCGAATGACCTCGGGGAATGAGCAGTTCTTC

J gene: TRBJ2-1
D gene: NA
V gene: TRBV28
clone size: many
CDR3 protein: CASSGNNEQFF
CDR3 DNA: TGTGCCAGCAGTGGGAACAATGAGCAGTTCTTC

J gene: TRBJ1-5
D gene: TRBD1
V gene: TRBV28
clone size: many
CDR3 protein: CASSSTGKFGSNQPQHF
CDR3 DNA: TGTGCCAGCAGTTCGACAGGGAAATTTGGAAGCAATCAGCCCCAGCATTTT

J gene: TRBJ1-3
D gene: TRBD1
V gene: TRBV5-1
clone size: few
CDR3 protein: CASSVGTGLTGNTIYF
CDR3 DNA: TGCGCCAGCAGCGTCGGGACAGGTCTAACAGGAAACACCATATATTTT

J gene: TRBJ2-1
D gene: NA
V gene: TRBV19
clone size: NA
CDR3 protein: CASSERGGGFLHNEQFF
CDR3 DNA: TGTGCCAGTAGTGAGAGAGGAGGAGGGTTCCTCCACAATGAGCAGTTCTTC

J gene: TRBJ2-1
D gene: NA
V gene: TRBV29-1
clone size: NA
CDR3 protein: CSVEERRSYNEQFF
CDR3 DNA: TGCAGCGTTGAAGAACGGCGCTCCTACAATGAGCAGTTCTTC

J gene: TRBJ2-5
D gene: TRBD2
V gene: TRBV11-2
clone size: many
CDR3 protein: CASSKPGLVGETQYF
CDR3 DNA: TGTGCCAGCAGCAAACCGGGACTAGTGGGGGAGACCCAGTACTTC

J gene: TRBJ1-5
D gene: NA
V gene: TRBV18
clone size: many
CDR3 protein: CASSPGAAQPQHF
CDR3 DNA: TGTGCCAGCTCACCAGGGGCTGCCCAGCCCCAGCATTTT

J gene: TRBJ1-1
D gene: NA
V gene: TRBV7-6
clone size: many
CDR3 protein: CASGLGGGTEAFF
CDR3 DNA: TGTGCCAGCGGGTTGGGAGGCGGCACTGAAGCTTTCTTT

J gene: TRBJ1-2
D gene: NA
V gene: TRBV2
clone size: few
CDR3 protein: CASKWGGYTF
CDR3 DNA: TGTGCCAGCAAGTGGGGTGGCTACACCTTC

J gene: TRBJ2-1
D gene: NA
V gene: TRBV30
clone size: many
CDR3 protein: CAWSKVGTAYNEQFF
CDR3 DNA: TGTGCCTGGTCTAAGGTAGGGACGGCCTACAATGAGCAGTTCTTC

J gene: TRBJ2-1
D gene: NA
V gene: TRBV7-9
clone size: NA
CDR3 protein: CASSFRTGNEQFF
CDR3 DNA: TGTGCCAGCAGCTTTAGAACGGGGAATGAGCAGTTCTTC

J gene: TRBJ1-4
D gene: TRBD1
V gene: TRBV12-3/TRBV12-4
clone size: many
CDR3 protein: CASSLAGGNEKLFF
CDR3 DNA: TGTGCCAGCAGTTTGGCAGGGGGCAATGAAAAACTGTTTTTT

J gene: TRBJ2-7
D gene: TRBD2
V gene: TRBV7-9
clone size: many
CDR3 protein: CASSPSGTRAGEQYF
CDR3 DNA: TGTGCCAGCAGCCCCTCCGGGACTAGGGCGGGCGAGCAGTACTTC